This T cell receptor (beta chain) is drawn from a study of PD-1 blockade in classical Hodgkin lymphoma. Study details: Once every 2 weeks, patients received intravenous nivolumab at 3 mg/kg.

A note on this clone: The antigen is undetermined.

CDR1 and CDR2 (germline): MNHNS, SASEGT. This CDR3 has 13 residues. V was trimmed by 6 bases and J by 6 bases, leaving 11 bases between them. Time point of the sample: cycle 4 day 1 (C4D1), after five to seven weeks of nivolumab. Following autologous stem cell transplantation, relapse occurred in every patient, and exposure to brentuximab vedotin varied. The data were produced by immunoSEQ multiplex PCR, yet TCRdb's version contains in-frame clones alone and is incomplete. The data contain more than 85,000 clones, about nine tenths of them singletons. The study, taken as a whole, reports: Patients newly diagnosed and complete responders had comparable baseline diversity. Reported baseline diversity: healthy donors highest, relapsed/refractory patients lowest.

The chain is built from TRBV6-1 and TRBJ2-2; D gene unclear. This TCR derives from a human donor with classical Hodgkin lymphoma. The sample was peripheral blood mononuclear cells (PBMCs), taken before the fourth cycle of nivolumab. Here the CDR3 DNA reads TGTGCCAGCAGGAGATCTCTTTCCGGGGAGCTGTTTTTT. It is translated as CASRRSLSGELFF.